A selection of T cell receptor beta chains follows, all from one sample in a study of T cells in Graves' hyperthyroidism and ophthalmopathy. TCRdb independently ran MiXCR on the multiplex PCR reads; one entry per CDR3 protein. The sample includes 340,000 or so distinct CDR3 sequences, roughly 15% of them seen just once. The material sequenced was blood. These receptors all stem from a man in his thirties or forties with Graves' hyperthyroidism. Both conserved end residues are part of each CDR3. Fields, in order: J gene, clone size, V gene, D gene, CDR3 protein, CDR3 DNA. D genes are given only for firm matches. Rows give clone size only sometimes, using once, few, many, or a class for an expanded clone.

TRBJ1-1 many TRBV4-1 NA CASSQGWGNTEAFF TGCGCCAGCAGCCAAGGATGGGGGAACACTGAAGCTTTCTTT
TRBJ1-2 NA TRBV19 TRBD1 CAIGQGHYGYTF TGTGCCATTGGACAGGGACACTATGGCTACACCTTC
TRBJ2-1 few TRBV28 TRBD2 CASSLRLAGGSKQFF TGTGCCAGCAGTTTACGACTAGCGGGTGGAAGTAAGCAGTTCTTC
TRBJ2-7 few TRBV14 NA CASSQDSGNSYEQYF TGTGCCAGCAGCCAAGATTCGGGGAACTCCTACGAGCAGTACTTC
TRBJ2-1 many TRBV28 TRBD2 CASSFLAGQYNEQFF TGTGCCAGCAGTTTTCTAGCGGGGCAATACAATGAGCAGTTCTTC
TRBJ2-2 many TRBV6-5 TRBD2 CASSYPPGGNTGELFF TGTGCCAGCAGTTACCCCCCGGGAGGGAACACCGGGGAGCTGTTTTTT
TRBJ2-1 many TRBV20-1 TRBD2 CSATAGTSGRNGYNEQFF TGCAGTGCTACCGCCGGGACTAGCGGGAGGAATGGGTACAATGAGCAGTTCTTC
TRBJ1-2 many TRBV27 NA CASSFPTGLGYTF TGTGCCAGCAGTTTCCCAACAGGGTTGGGCTACACCTTC
TRBJ2-1 few TRBV15 NA CATSRDSNRYNEQFF TGTGCCACCAGCAGAGATTCCAACAGGTACAATGAGCAGTTCTTC
TRBJ1-1 many TRBV30 NA CAWRGLNTEAFF TGTGCCTGGAGGGGATTGAACACTGAAGCTTTCTTT
TRBJ1-4 few TRBV12-3/TRBV12-4 NA CASSNRDAYPTNEKLFF TGTGCCAGCAGTAACCGGGACGCCTACCCAACTAATGAAAAACTGTTTTTT
TRBJ2-7 many TRBV12-3/TRBV12-4 NA CASSTGNSDEQYF TGTGCCAGCAGCACAGGGAATTCGGACGAGCAGTACTTC
TRBJ2-5 NA TRBV5-4 NA CASSLGGTQGETQYF TGTGCCAGCAGCTTGGGCGGGACTCAGGGGGAGACCCAGTACTTC
TRBJ2-5 NA TRBV30 NA CAWSRRDSPSQETQYF TGTGCCTGGAGTCGGCGCGACTCCCCCTCCCAAGAGACCCAGTACTTC
TRBJ2-7 NA TRBV20-1 NA CSAHSPAAGSYEQYF TGCAGTGCTCACTCCCCCGCGGCTGGCTCCTACGAGCAGTACTTC
TRBJ1-6 NA TRBV19 TRBD1 CASSINRGKSPLHF TGTGCCAGTAGTATAAACAGGGGGAAGTCACCCCTCCACTTT
TRBJ2-7 few TRBV5-1 TRBD2 CASSRGLAGVEQYF TGCGCCAGCAGCAGGGGACTAGCGGGAGTCGAGCAGTACTTC
TRBJ2-5 many TRBV3-1 TRBD1 CASSDGQGVWYF TGTGCCAGCAGCGACGGACAGGGTGTTTGGTACTTC
TRBJ2-1 once TRBV6-2/TRBV6-3 TRBD2 CASSSGLGLNEQFF TGTGCCAGCAGTTCAGGACTAGGTTTGAATGAGCAGTTCTTC
TRBJ2-1 NA TRBV2 TRBD1 CASSWTGGNEQFF TGTGCCAGCAGTTGGACAGGGGGGAATGAGCAGTTCTTC
TRBJ1-5 NA TRBV2 NA CASQGLNQPQHF TGTGCCAGCCAGGGCCTCAATCAGCCCCAGCATTTT
TRBJ2-3 few TRBV20-1 NA CSARDGMSARTTDTQYF TGCAGTGCTAGAGATGGTATGTCAGCTAGAACCACAGATACGCAGTATTTT
TRBJ2-5 many TRBV12-3/TRBV12-4 NA CASSRDSGETQYF TGTGCCAGCAGTCGGGACAGCGGGGAGACCCAGTACTTC
TRBJ2-1 many TRBV11-3 NA CASSLGGTRNEQFF TGTGCCAGCAGCTTAGGAGGGACCAGAAATGAGCAGTTCTTC
TRBJ2-2 NA TRBV27 NA CASSPGAGRMRTGELFF TGTGCCAGCAGTCCAGGGGCCGGTAGGATGCGGACCGGGGAGCTGTTTTTT
TRBJ1-6 NA TRBV11-1 NA CASSSRQSGSPLHF TGTGCCAGCAGCTCACGACAGTCCGGCTCACCCCTCCACTTT
TRBJ1-4 NA TRBV7-9 TRBD1 CASSWGTGGIEKLFF TGTGCCAGCAGCTGGGGGACAGGGGGGATTGAAAAACTGTTTTTT
TRBJ2-3 NA TRBV2 NA CASRGTRTDTQYF TGTGCCAGCAGGGGTACCCGCACAGATACGCAGTATTTT
TRBJ1-1 many TRBV28 NA CASSLFQGAEAFF TGTGCCAGCAGTTTATTCCAGGGCGCTGAAGCTTTCTTT
TRBJ2-7 many TRBV28 NA CASSLTTVFSYEQYF TGTGCCAGCAGTTTAACGACAGTTTTCTCCTACGAGCAGTACTTC
TRBJ2-1 many TRBV30 TRBD2 CAWISGGYEQFF TGTGCCTGGATTAGCGGGGGATATGAGCAGTTCTTC
TRBJ2-7 few TRBV27 NA CASSFDGSYEQYF TGTGCCAGCAGTTTTGACGGATCCTACGAGCAGTACTTC
TRBJ1-2 NA TRBV15 NA CATSRDLEIKEYGYTF TGTGCCACCAGCAGAGATCTCGAGATCAAGGAATATGGCTACACCTTC
TRBJ2-5 many TRBV6-5 TRBD1 CASSYFPFTAQGQETQYF TGTGCCAGCAGTTACTTTCCTTTCACCGCACAGGGGCAAGAGACCCAGTACTTC
TRBJ1-1 many TRBV7-9 NA CASSALYGANTEAFF TGTGCCAGCAGTGCTCTGTACGGGGCGAACACTGAAGCTTTCTTT
TRBJ2-3 few TRBV4-2 TRBD2 CASSQAGIAGTDTQYF TGTGCCAGCAGCCAAGCCGGAATAGCGGGTACTGATACGCAGTATTTT
TRBJ2-5 many TRBV24-1 NA CATSESGTQETQYF TGTGCCACCAGTGAGTCCGGGACCCAAGAGACCCAGTACTTC
TRBJ2-1 many TRBV6-5 NA CASSYSVYGRNEQFF TGTGCCAGCAGTTACTCGGTGTACGGGCGGAATGAGCAGTTCTTC
TRBJ2-7 NA TRBV28 NA CASSSTGFPSAYEQYF TGTGCCAGCAGTTCAACAGGTTTCCCCTCCGCCTACGAGCAGTACTTC
TRBJ2-2 many TRBV7-2 TRBD1 CASSLDQGAGELFF TGTGCCAGCAGCTTAGACCAGGGGGCCGGGGAGCTGTTTTTT